This TCR beta chain originates from a study of metastatic and nonmetastatic thyroid tumors. Study overall: Comparison of repertoires was carried out across blood and tumor or nodule tissue from malignant and benign thyroid patients. Findings of the study overall: Benign nodules were reported to have significantly lower TCR beta diversity than malignant thyroid tumors, in blood and tumor.

Comments on this clone: As yet, its antigen is unknown.

The authors' processing: The study built a papillary thyroid cancer distant-metastasis classifier from CDR3 differences across clinicopathological groups. TCRdb re-called clones via MiXCR from the PCR reads. The V and J calls follow TCRdb's processing rather than the paper's. The profile shows about 16,000 clones, roughly 25% of them singletons. The CDR3 runs 14 residues. V dropped 6 bases and J dropped 3; count of bases not matched to a gene: 5. Per the germline V gene, CDR1 is LNHDA and CDR2 is SQIVND (reference sequence). Every patient was untreated before thyroid surgery. The V call is TRBV19, the J call TRBJ1-2, with 9 bases lining up with TRBD1. The TCR originated in a female donor with papillary thyroid cancer or a benign thyroid nodule (not recorded which). Some clones in this sample may be carry-over from other donors' samples. Sample: adjacent normal tissue. The CDR3 region is CASSGTGKDYGYTF. Written as DNA, the CDR3 is TGTGCCAGTAGCGGGACAGGGAAGGACTATGGCTACACCTTC.